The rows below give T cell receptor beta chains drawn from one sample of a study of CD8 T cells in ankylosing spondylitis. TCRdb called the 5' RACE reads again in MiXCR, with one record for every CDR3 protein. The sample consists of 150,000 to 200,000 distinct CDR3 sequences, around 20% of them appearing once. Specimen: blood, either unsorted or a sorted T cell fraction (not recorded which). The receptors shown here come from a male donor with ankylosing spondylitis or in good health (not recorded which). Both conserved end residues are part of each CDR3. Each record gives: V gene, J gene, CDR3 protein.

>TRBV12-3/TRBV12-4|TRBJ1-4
CASSAPLQGMHEKLFF
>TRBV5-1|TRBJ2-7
CASSLAPEVYEQYF
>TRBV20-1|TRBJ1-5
CGARPGSSNQPQHF
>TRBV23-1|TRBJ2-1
CASSQSRSTVWARYNEQFF
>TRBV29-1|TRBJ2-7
CSVAAGPEQYF
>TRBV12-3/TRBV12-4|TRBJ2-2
CASSLYTGELFF
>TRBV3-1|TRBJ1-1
CASSPLVDNTEAFF
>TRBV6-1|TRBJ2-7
CASSLAQRRYYEQYF
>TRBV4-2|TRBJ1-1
CASRRTGGLNTEAFF
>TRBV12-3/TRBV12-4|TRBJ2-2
CASRRTGSFYTGELFF
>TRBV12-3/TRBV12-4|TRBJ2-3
CASSLRYTQYF
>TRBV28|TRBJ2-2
CASSRFDTGELFF
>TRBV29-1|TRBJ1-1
CSSRSAEGYTEAFF
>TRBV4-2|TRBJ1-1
CASSPDGLRTEAFF
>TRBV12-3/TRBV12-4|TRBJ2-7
CASSLTLGQGAYEQYF
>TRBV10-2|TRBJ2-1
CASSESSGPRSFDNEQFF
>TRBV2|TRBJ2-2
CASSEEGTSLVGELFF
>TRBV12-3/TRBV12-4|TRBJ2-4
CASTPGQGANAKNIQYF
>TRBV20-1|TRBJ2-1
CSASDRVDEQFF
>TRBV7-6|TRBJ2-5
CASSLGTQETQYF
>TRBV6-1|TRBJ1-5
CAIAPGGNNQPQHF
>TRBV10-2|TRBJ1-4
CASRKGTTNEKLFF